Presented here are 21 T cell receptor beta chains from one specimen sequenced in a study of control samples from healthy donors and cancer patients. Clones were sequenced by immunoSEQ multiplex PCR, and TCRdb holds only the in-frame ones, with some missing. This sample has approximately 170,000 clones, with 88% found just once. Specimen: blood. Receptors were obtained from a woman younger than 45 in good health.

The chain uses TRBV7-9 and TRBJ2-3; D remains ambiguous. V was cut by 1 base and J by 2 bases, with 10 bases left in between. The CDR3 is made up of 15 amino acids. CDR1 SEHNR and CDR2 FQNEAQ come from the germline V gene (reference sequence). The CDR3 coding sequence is TGTGCCAGCAGCTTAGTCCGACGGGTCACAGATACGCAGTATTTT. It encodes CASSLVRRVTDTQYF.

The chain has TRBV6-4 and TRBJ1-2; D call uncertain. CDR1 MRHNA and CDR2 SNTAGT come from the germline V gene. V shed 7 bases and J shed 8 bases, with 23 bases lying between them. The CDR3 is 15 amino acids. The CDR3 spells CASTSKRVMSYGYTF. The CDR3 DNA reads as TGTGCCAGCACCTCCAAAAGGGTAATGTCCTACGGCTACACCTTC.

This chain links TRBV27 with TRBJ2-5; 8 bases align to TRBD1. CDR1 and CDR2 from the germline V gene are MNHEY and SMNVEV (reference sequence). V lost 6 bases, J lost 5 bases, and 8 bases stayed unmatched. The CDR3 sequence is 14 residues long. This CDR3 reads CASRWTGRSETQYF. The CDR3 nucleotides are TGTGCCAGCAGGTGGACAGGGAGGTCGGAGACCCAGTACTTC.

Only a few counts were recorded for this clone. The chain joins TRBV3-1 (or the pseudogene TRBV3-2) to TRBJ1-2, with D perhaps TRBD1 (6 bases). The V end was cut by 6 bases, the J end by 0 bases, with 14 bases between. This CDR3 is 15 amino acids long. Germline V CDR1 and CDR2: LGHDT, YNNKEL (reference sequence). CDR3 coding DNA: TGTGCCAGCAGTGGCCGGGGGCTTACTAACTATGGCTACACCTTC. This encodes CASSGRGLTNYGYTF.

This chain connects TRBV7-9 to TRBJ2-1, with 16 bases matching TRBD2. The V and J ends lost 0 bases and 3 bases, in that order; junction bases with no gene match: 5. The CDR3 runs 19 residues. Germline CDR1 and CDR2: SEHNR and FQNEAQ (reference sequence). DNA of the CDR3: TGTGCCAGCAGCTTAGCCGGGACTAGCGGGGGGGCCGGCTACAATGAGCAGTTCTTC. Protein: CASSLAGTSGGAGYNEQFF.

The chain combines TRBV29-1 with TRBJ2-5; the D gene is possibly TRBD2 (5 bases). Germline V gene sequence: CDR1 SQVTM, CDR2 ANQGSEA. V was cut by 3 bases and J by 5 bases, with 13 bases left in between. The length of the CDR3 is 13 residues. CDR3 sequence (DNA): TGCAGCGTTGATTCGGGGAACGGGGAGACCCAGTACTTC. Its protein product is CSVDSGNGETQYF.

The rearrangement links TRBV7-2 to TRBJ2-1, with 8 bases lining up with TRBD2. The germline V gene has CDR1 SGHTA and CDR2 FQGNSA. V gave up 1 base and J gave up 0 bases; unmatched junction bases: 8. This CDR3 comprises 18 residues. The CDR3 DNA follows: TGTGCCAGCAGCTTAGGCCTACTAGCGGCTAGCTCCTACAATGAGCAGTTCTTC. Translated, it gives CASSLGLLAASSYNEQFF.

The CDR3: CASTEDGITGELFF. The CDR3, as DNA: TGTGCCAGCACCGAAGACGGGATCACCGGGGAGCTGTTTTTT. The V and J genes are TRBV4-2 and TRBJ2-2, with D possibly matching TRBD2 (5 bases). The ends were cut back, 7 bases at V and 4 bases at J, with 13 bases in the middle. Germline CDR1 reads LGHNA; CDR2 reads YNFKEQ. There are 14 residues in the CDR3.

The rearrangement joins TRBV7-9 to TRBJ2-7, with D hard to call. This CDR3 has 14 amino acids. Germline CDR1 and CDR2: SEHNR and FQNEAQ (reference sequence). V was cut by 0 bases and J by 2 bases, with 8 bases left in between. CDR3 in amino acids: CASSLAVTAYEQYF. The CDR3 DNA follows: TGTGCCAGCAGCTTAGCGGTTACAGCCTACGAGCAGTACTTC. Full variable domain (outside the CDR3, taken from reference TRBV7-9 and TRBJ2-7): DTGVSQNPRHKITKRGQNVTFRCDPISEHNRLYWYRQTLGQGPEFLTYFQNEAQLEKSRLLSDRFSAERPKGSFSTLEIQRTEQGDSAMYLCASSLAVTAYEQYFGPGTRLTVT.

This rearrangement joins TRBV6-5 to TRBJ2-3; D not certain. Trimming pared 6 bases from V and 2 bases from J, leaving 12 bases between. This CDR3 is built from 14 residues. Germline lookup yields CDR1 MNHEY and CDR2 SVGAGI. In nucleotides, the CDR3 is TGTGCCAGCAGGCAAGGACCGCTCACAGATACGCAGTATTTT. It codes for CASRQGPLTDTQYF.

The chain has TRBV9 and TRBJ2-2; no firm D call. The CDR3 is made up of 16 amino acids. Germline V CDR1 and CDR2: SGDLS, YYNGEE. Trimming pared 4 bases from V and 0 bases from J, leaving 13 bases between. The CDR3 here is CASSIGRLANTGELFF. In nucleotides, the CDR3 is TGTGCCAGCAGCATTGGACGGCTCGCGAACACCGGGGAGCTGTTTTTT.

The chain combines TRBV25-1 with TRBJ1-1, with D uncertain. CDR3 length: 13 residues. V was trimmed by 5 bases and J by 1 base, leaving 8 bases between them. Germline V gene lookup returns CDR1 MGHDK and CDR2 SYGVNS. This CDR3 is CASSRGENTEAFF. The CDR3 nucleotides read TGTGCCAGCAGTCGAGGAGAGAACACTGAAGCTTTCTTT. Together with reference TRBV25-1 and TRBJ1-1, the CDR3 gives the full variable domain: EADIYQTPRYLVIGTGKKITLECSQTMGHDKMYWYQQDPGMELHLIHYSYGVNSTEKGDLSSESTVSRIRTEHFPLTLESARPSHTSQYLCASSRGENTEAFFGQGTRLTVV.

The CDR3 sequence: CASSSRSSLNTEAFF. DNA for the CDR3: TGTGCCAGCTCTTCCAGGAGTAGTTTGAACACTGAAGCTTTCTTT. V is TRBV18 and J is TRBJ1-1, with D unresolved. The CDR3 totals 15 residues. V was shortened by 6 bases and J by 0 bases, with 14 bases between the two germline ends. The germline V gene encodes CDR1 KGHSH and CDR2 LQKENI.

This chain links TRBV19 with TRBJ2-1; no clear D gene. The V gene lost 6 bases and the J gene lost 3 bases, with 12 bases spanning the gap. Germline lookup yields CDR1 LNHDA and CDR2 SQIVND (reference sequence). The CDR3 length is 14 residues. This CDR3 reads CASRRPGSYNEQFF. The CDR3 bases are TGTGCCAGTAGACGTCCGGGCAGCTACAATGAGCAGTTCTTC.

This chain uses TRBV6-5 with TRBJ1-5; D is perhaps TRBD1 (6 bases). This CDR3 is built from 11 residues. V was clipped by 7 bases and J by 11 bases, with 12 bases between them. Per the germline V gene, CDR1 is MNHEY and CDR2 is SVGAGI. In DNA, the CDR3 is TGTGCCAGCAAACAAGGGGGAACCCAGCATTTT. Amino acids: CASKQGGTQHF.

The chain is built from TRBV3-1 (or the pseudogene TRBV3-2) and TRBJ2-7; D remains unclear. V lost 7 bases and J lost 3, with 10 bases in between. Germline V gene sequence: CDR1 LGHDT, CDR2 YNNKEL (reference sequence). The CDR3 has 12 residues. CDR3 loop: CASKGTSYEQYF. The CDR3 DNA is TGTGCCAGCAAGGGAACAAGCTACGAGCAGTACTTC.

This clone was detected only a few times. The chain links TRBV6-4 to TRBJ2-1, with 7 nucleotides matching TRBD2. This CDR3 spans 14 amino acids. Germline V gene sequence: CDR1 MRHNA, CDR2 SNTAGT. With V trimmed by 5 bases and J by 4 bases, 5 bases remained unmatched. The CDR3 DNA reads TGTGCCAGCAGTCTTAGCGGGCCTTACAATGAGCAGTTCTTC. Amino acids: CASSLSGPYNEQFF.

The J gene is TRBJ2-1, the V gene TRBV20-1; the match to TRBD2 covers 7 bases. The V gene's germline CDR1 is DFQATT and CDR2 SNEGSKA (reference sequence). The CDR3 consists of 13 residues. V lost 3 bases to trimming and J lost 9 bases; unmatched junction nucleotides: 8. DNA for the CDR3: TGCAGTGCTAGTTACAGCGGGAAGGGTGAGCAGTTCTTC. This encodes CSASYSGKGEQFF.

As DNA, the CDR3 is TGTGCCACCCAACGACAGGGAGGCACAGATACGCAGTATTTT. This sequence encodes CATQRQGGTDTQYF. This chain joins TRBV24-1 and TRBJ2-3; the match to TRBD1 covers 7 bases. Germline values: CDR1 KGHDR, CDR2 SFDVKD. After removal of 9 bases from V and 1 base from J, the junction contained 6 bases not matched to a gene. This CDR3 region has 14 residues.

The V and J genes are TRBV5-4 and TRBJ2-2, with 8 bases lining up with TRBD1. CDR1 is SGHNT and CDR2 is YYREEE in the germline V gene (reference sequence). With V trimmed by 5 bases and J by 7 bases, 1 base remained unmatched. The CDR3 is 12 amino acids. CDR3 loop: CASRQGVGELFF. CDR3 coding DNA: TGTGCCAGCAGACAGGGGGTCGGGGAGCTGTTTTTT.

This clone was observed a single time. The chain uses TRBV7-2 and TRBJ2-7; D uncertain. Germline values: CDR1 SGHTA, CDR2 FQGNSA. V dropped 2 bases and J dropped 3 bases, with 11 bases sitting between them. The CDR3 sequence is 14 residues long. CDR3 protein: CASSLIGSDYEQYF. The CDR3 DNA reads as TGTGCCAGCAGCTTAATTGGATCCGACTACGAGCAGTACTTC.